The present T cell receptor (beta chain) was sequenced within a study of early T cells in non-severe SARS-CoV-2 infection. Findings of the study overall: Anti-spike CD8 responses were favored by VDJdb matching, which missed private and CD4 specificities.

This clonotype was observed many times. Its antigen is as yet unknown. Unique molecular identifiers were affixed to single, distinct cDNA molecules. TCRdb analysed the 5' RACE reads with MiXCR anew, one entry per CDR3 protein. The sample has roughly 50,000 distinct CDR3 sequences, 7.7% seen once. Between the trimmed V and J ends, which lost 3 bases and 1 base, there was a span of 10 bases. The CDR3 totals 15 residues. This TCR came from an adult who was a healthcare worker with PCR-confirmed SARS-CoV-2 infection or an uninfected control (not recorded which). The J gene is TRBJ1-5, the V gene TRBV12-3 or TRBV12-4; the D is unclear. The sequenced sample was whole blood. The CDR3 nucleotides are TGTGCCAGCAGTTTTTGGGGATCGAGCAATCAGCCCCAGCATTTT. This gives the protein CASSFWGSSNQPQHF.